A selection of T cell receptor beta chains follows, all from one sample in a study of T cell repertoires in cytomegalovirus infection. TCRdb recomputed calls from the reads with MiXCR, one row per CDR3 protein. The data show about 300,000 distinct CDR3 sequences, around 9.1% seen once. Sequencing was done on a sample of PBMCs. These receptors were collected from a human donor in good health (CMV status not recorded). Some clones in this sample may be carry-over from other donors' samples. Each CDR3 is given with its conserved first and last residue. Each record gives: D gene, V gene, J gene, clone size, CDR3 protein, CDR3 DNA. D genes are given only for firm matches. The size of a clone is reported for some rows only, either as once, few or many, or as a class for expanded clones.

.	TRBV5-1	TRBJ2-1	.	CASSLQGTSYNEQFF	TGCGCCAGCAGCTTGCAAGGGACATCCTACAATGAGCAGTTCTTC
.	TRBV15	TRBJ2-1	few	CATSRPGWKKGFF	TGTGCCACCAGCAGACCGGGGTGGAAGAAAGGGTTCTTC
.	TRBV6-4	TRBJ2-1	many	CASRRRQILVEQFF	TGTGCCAGCAGGAGAAGGCAGATCTTGGTTGAGCAGTTCTTC
.	TRBV28	TRBJ2-1	many	CASSFSSNYNEQFF	TGTGCCAGCAGTTTCTCTTCTAACTACAATGAGCAGTTCTTC
.	TRBV7-2	TRBJ1-2	few	CASSLGNLYGYTF	TGTGCCAGCAGCTTAGGGAATCTCTATGGCTACACCTTC
.	TRBV7-9	TRBJ1-5	few	CASTKGEGYQPQHF	TGTGCCAGCACCAAAGGGGAGGGGTATCAGCCCCAGCATTTT
TRBD1	TRBV5-7	TRBJ2-3	many	CASSARGLSTDTQYF	TGTGCCAGCAGCGCCAGGGGGCTGAGCACAGATACGCAGTATTTT
TRBD2	TRBV28	TRBJ2-1	many	CATCRPGRSYNEQFF	TGTGCCACCTGCCGGCCCGGGAGGTCCTACAATGAGCAGTTCTTC
.	TRBV20-1	TRBJ2-7	.	CSAHRESDNYEQYF	TGCAGTGCCCACCGAGAATCCGATAACTACGAGCAGTACTTC
.	TRBV7-2	TRBJ2-5	many	CASSLYGETQYF	TGTGCCAGCAGCTTGTATGGTGAGACCCAGTACTTC
.	TRBV29-1	TRBJ1-5	.	CSAAQGLNQPQHF	TGCAGCGCCGCCCAAGGGCTCAATCAGCCCCAGCATTTT
TRBD2	TRBV6-4	TRBJ2-2	many	CASSRTSGGPTGELFF	TGTGCCAGCAGCCGGACTAGCGGGGGTCCCACCGGGGAGCTGTTTTTT
.	TRBV7-2	TRBJ1-1	many	CASSWGRVEAFF	TGTGCCAGCAGCTGGGGACGGGTTGAAGCTTTCTTT
.	TRBV2	TRBJ1-1	few	CASRQGYTEAFF	TGTGCCAGCAGACAGGGATATACTGAAGCTTTCTTT
.	TRBV18	TRBJ1-5	few	CASSPSSGGSNQPQHF	TGTGCCAGCTCACCCTCAAGCGGGGGGAGCAATCAGCCCCAGCATTTT
.	TRBV19	TRBJ2-5	many	CASSMGIWTGRGVLETQYF	TGTGCCAGTAGTATGGGTATCTGGACTGGGCGGGGAGTCCTAGAGACCCAGTACTTC
.	TRBV7-2	TRBJ2-1	many	CASSWDSDNEQFF	TGTGCCAGCAGCTGGGACTCCGACAATGAGCAGTTCTTC
.	TRBV6-1	TRBJ1-5	many	CASSPPDSLRNQPQHF	TGTGCCAGCAGTCCCCCGGACAGTCTTCGCAATCAGCCCCAGCATTTT
TRBD2	TRBV5-6	TRBJ2-3	.	CASSLPGTRTDTQYF	TGTGCCAGCAGCCTGCCCGGGACTAGGACAGATACGCAGTATTTT
.	TRBV29-1	TRBJ2-7	many	CSVEGGHTYEQYF	TGCAGCGTTGAGGGGGGGCATACCTACGAGCAGTACTTC
TRBD1	TRBV7-2	TRBJ1-4	many	CASSSQGRGSNEKLFF	TGTGCCAGCAGCTCACAGGGGAGGGGGTCTAATGAAAAACTGTTTTTT
.	TRBV12-3/TRBV12-4	TRBJ1-1	many	CASTPDRKNTEAFF	TGTGCCAGCACCCCGGACAGAAAGAACACTGAAGCTTTCTTT
.	TRBV20-1	TRBJ1-1	many	CSARDPWSRGDTEAFF	TGCAGTGCTAGAGACCCCTGGAGTCGGGGGGACACTGAAGCTTTCTTT
.	TRBV6-2/TRBV6-3	TRBJ2-1	few	CASSYSLTPSVDNEQFF	TGTGCCAGCAGTTACTCGCTTACACCATCGGTGGACAATGAGCAGTTCTTC
.	TRBV5-1	TRBJ2-4	.	CASSSQGNIQYF	TGCGCCAGCAGCTCGCAGGGAAACATTCAGTACTTC
.	TRBV5-1	TRBJ2-1	many	CASSFSPEIYNEQFF	TGCGCCAGCAGCTTCTCACCCGAGATCTACAATGAGCAGTTCTTC
TRBD2	TRBV7-2	TRBJ2-3	many	CASRTSKVGGTQYF	TGTGCCAGCAGGACTAGCAAGGTCGGAGGTACGCAGTATTTT
.	TRBV20-1	TRBJ1-2	many	CSATYQGDSGYTF	TGCAGTGCTACCTACCAAGGGGATTCTGGCTACACCTTC
TRBD1	TRBV10-3	TRBJ1-2	many	CAISKTGTGDGYTF	TGTGCCATCAGTAAGACCGGGACAGGGGATGGCTACACCTTC
.	TRBV7-3	TRBJ2-1	many	CASAAVGGATYNEQFF	TGTGCCAGCGCCGCAGTGGGGGGGGCTACCTACAATGAGCAGTTCTTC
.	TRBV12-3/TRBV12-4	TRBJ1-6	many	CASRTRSYNSPLHF	TGTGCCAGCAGGACCCGATCCTATAATTCACCCCTCCACTTT
.	TRBV6-2/TRBV6-3	TRBJ2-1	many	CASSPRGASNNEQFF	TGTGCCAGCAGCCCACGTGGGGCTAGCAACAATGAGCAGTTCTTC
TRBD1	TRBV27	TRBJ2-1	.	CASTLGTGPNNEQFF	TGTGCCAGCACCCTAGGGACAGGGCCAAACAATGAGCAGTTCTTC
.	TRBV5-1	TRBJ2-3	many	CASFQGREDTQYF	TGCGCCAGTTTTCAGGGGCGAGAAGATACGCAGTATTTT
.	TRBV28	TRBJ2-3	.	CASSSAGAPPDTQYF	TGTGCCAGCAGTTCCGCGGGGGCCCCCCCAGATACGCAGTATTTT
.	TRBV7-8	TRBJ1-2	many	CASSPLRGMLTNYGYTF	TGTGCCAGCAGCCCTCTACGGGGGATGCTTACTAACTATGGCTACACCTTC
TRBD1	TRBV2	TRBJ2-1	.	CASGTGMNNEQFF	TGTGCCAGCGGGACAGGGATGAACAATGAGCAGTTCTTC
.	TRBV29-1	TRBJ2-5	many	CSVAGETHETQYF	TGCAGCGTTGCGGGTGAGACTCACGAGACCCAGTACTTC
.	TRBV19	TRBJ1-1	.	CASRYTDLNTEAFF	TGTGCCAGTCGCTACACGGACCTGAACACTGAAGCTTTCTTT
.	TRBV18	TRBJ1-2	.	CASSAPEDYGYTF	TGTGCCAGCTCGGCGCCAGAGGACTATGGCTACACCTTC
.	TRBV5-6	TRBJ2-1	many	CASSYSGQRPSHEQFF	TGTGCCAGCAGTTATTCAGGGCAACGGCCCTCCCATGAGCAGTTCTTC
TRBD1	TRBV12-3/TRBV12-4	TRBJ1-1	many	CASRYTGVTEAFF	TGTGCCAGCAGATACACAGGGGTCACTGAAGCTTTCTTT
.	TRBV7-9	TRBJ1-5	many	CASSLSETSNQPQHF	TGTGCCAGCAGCTTATCAGAAACGAGCAATCAGCCCCAGCATTTT
.	TRBV6-1	TRBJ1-2	many	CASSPSEGSYGYTF	TGTGCCAGCAGTCCCTCGGAAGGGAGCTATGGCTACACCTTC
.	TRBV20-1	TRBJ1-5	many	CSARPGGNQPQHF	TGCAGTGCTAGGCCCGGAGGCAATCAGCCCCAGCATTTT
.	TRBV19	TRBJ1-5	many	CASGFSGSNQPQHF	TGTGCCAGTGGCTTTAGTGGGAGCAATCAGCCCCAGCATTTT
.	TRBV2	TRBJ2-1	.	CASSEAGGKNEQFF	TGTGCCAGCAGTGAAGCGGGCGGGAAGAATGAGCAGTTCTTC
.	TRBV20-1	TRBJ1-5	many	CSASVEEGQPQHF	TGCAGTGCTAGTGTGGAGGAGGGGCAGCCCCAGCATTTT